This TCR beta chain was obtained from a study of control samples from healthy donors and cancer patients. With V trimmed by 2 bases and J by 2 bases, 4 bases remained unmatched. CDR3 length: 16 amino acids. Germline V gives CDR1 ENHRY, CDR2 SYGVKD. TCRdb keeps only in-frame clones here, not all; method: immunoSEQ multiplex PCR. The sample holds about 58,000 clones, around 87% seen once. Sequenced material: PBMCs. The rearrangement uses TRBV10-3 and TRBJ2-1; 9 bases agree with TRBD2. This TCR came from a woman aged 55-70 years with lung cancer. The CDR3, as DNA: TGTGCCATCAGTGAGGATGGCGGGGGGGCCTACAATGAGCAGTTCTTC. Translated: CAISEDGGGAYNEQFF.